Reported below is one T cell receptor (beta chain). The antigen remains undetermined. This entry comes from a study of immune aging and cytomegalovirus after organ transplant. Cells were captured in microwells, and libraries were made with BD Rhapsody targeted mRNA and AbSeq chemistry. TCRdb independently ran MiXCR on the single-cell sequencing reads; one entry per CDR3 protein. The table shows roughly 20,000 distinct CDR3 sequences, with about a third occurring only once. From germline, CDR1 is MDHEN and CDR2 SYDVKM. The CDR3 covers 17 residues. J lost 4 bases, V lost 4 bases, and 15 bases had no gene match. As for time point: five sample-tagged time points from pre-transplant (day -1) to day 368 post-transplant, pooled.

This clonotype originated in a female donor who had a heart transplant and CMV viremia. Source: CMV peptide-activated CD4+ and CD8+ T cells sorted from blood, taken at five time points, pooled. Subset given: sorted CD8+CD137+ and CD4+CD154+ T cells after 11 to 12 h CMV IE-1 peptide stimulation. The rearrangement joins TRBV28 to TRBJ2-7; 8 nucleotides line up with TRBD1. In DNA form, the CDR3 reads TGTGCCAGCAGTTCACAAATCCTAGGACAGGGAAGTTACGAGCAGTACTTC. Residues: CASSSQILGQGSYEQYF. Combining the CDR3 with reference TRBV28 and TRBJ2-7 gives the whole variable domain DVKVTQSSRYLVKRTGEKVFLECVQDMDHENMFWYRQDPGLGLRLIYFSYDVKMKEKGDIPEGYSVSREKKERFSLILESASTNQTSMYLCASSSQILGQGSYEQYFGPGTRLTVT.